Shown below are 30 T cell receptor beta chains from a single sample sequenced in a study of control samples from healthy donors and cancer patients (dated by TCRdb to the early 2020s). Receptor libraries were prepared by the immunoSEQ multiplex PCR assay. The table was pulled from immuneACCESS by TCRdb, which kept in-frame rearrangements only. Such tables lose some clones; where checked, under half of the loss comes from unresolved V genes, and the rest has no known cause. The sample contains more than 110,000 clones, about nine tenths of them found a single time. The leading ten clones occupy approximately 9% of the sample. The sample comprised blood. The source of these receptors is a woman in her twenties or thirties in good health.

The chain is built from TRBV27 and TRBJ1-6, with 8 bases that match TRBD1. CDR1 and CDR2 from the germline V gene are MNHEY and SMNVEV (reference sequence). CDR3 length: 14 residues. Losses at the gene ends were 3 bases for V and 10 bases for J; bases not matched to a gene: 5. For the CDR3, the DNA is TGTGCCAGCAGTTTGGACAGGGTAGGGTCACCCCTCCACTTT. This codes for CASSLDRVGSPLHF.

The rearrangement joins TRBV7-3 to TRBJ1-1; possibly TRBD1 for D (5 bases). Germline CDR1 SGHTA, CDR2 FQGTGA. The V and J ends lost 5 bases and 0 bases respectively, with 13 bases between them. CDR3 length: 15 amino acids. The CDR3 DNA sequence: TGTGCCAGCAGCCCCTCGGCGGACATGAACACTGAAGCTTTCTTT. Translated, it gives CASSPSADMNTEAFF.

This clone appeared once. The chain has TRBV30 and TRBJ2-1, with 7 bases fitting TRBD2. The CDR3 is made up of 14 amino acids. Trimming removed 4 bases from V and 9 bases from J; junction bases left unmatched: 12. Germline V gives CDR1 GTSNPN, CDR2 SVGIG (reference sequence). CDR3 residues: CAWTRERDRREQFF. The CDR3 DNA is TGTGCCTGGACGCGGGAGCGGGATCGGCGTGAGCAGTTCTTC.

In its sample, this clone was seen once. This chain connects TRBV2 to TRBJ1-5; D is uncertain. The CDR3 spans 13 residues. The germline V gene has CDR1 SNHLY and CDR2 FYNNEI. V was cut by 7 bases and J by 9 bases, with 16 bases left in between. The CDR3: CASKVIPVGPQHF. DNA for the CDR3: TGTGCCAGCAAAGTAATTCCGGTAGGGCCCCAGCATTTT.

CDR3 amino acids: CSVGRFSADTQYF. The CDR3, as DNA: TGCAGCGTTGGCAGATTCTCCGCAGATACGCAGTATTTT. This sequence joins TRBV29-1 and TRBJ2-3; D not resolved. Germline assignment: CDR1 SQVTM and CDR2 ANQGSEA. Trimming removed 4 bases from V and 4 bases from J, with 12 bases in between. The CDR3 is made up of 13 amino acids.

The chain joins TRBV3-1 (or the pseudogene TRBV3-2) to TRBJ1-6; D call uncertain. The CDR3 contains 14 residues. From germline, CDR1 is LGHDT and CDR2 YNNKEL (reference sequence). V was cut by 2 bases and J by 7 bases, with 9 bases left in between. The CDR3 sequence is CASSQLGENSPLHF. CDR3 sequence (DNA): TGTGCCAGCAGCCAACTAGGCGAAAATTCACCCCTCCACTTT.

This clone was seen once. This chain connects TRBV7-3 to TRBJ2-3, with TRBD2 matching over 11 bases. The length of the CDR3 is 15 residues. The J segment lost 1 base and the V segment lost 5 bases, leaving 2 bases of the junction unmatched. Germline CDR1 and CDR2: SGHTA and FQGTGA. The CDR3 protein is CASSGLAGRTDTQYF. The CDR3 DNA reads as TGTGCCAGCAGCGGACTAGCGGGTCGCACAGATACGCAGTATTTT.

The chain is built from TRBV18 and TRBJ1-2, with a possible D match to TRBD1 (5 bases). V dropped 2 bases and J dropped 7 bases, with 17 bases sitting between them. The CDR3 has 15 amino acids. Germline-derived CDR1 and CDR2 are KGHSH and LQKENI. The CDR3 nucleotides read TGTGCCAGCTCACCATCTGTAGCAGGGATGGGTGGCTACACCTTC. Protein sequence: CASSPSVAGMGGYTF.

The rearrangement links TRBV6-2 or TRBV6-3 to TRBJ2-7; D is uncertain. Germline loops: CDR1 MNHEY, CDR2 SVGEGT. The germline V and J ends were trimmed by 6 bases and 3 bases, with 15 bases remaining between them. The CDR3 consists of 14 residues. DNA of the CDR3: TGTGCCAGCAGCTCATACCATGGTGGCTACGAGCAGTACTTC. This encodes CASSSYHGGYEQYF.

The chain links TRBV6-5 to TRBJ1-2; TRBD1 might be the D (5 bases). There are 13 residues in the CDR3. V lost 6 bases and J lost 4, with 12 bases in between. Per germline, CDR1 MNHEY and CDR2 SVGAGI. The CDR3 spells CASSLPGSYGYTF. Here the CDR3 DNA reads TGTGCCAGCAGCCTCCCAGGGTCCTATGGCTACACCTTC.

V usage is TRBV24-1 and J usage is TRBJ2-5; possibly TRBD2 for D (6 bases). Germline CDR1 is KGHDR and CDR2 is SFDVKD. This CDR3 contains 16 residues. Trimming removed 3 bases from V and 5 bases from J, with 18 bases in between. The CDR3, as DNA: TGTGCCACCAGTGATCCCCGCCGGGGGAATTTGGAGACCCAGTACTTC. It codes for CATSDPRRGNLETQYF.

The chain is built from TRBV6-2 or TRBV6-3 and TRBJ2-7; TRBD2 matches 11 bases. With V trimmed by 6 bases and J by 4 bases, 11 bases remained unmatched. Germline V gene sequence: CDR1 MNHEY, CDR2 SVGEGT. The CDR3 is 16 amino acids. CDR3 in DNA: TGTGCCAGCAGACCTATGGGACTAGCGGACTTTTACGAGCAGTACTTC. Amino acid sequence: CASRPMGLADFYEQYF.

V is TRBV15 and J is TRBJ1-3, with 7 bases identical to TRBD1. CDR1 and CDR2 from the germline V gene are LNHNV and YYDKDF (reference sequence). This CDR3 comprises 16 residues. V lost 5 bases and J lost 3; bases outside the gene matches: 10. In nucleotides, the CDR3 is TGTGCCACCAGCCCGCACAGGGGAAATAGTGGAAACACCATATATTTT. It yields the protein CATSPHRGNSGNTIYF.

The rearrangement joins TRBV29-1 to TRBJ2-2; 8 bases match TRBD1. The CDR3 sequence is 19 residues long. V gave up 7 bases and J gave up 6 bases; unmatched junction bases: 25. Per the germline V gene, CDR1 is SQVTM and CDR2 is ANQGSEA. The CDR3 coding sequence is TGCAGCGCCGGGACAGGTTCCCCAGACGCGAGGTTTAAGGCCGGGGAGCTGTTTTTT. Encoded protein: CSAGTGSPDARFKAGELFF.

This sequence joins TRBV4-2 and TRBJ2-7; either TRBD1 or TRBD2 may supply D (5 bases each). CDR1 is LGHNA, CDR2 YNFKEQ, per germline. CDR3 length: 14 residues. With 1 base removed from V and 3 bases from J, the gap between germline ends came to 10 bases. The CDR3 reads CASSQARDGYEQYF. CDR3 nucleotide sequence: TGTGCCAGCAGCCAAGCCCGGGACGGCTACGAGCAGTACTTC.

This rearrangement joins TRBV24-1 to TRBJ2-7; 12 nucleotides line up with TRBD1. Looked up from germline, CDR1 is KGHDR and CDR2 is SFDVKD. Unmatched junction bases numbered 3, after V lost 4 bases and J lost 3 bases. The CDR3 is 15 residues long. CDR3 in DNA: TGTGCCACCAGTGACCGGGACAGGGGGCACTACGAGCAGTACTTC. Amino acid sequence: CATSDRDRGHYEQYF.

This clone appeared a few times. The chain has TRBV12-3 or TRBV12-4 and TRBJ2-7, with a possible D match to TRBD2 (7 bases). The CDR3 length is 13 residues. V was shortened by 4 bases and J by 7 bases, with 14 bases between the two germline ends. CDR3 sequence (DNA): TGTGCCAGCAGTTCCGGGGGGCCTGGGGAGCAGTACTTC. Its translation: CASSSGGPGEQYF.

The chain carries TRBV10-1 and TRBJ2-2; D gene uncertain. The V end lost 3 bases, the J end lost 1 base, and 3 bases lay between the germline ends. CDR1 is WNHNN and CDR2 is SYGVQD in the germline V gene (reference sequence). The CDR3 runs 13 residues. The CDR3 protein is CASSDRNTGELFF. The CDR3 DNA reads TGCGCCAGCAGTGACAGGAACACCGGGGAGCTGTTTTTT.

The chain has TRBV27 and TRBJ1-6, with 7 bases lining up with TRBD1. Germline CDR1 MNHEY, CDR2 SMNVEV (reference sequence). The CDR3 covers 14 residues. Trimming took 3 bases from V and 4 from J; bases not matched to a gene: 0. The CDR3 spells CASSFRGYNSPLHF. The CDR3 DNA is TGTGCCAGCAGTTTCAGGGGGTATAATTCACCCCTCCACTTT.

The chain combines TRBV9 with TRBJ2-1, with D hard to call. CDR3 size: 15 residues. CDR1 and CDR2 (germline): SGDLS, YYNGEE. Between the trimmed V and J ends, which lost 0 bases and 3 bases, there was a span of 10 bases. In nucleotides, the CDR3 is TGTGCCAGCAGCGTAGACTCTTCCTTCTACAATGAGCAGTTCTTC. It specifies CASSVDSSFYNEQFF.

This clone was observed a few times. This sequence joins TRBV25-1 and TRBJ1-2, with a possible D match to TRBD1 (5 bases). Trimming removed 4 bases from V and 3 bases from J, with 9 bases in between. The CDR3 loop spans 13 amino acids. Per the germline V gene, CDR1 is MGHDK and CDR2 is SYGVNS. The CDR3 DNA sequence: TGTGCCAGCAGTGTGCGAGGGGACTATGGCTACACCTTC. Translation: CASSVRGDYGYTF.

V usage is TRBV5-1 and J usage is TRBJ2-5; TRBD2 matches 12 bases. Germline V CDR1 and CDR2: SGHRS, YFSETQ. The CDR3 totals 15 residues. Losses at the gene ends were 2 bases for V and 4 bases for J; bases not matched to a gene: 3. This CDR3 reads CASSFSSGRGETQYF. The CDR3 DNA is TGCGCCAGCAGCTTCTCTAGCGGGAGGGGAGAGACCCAGTACTTC.

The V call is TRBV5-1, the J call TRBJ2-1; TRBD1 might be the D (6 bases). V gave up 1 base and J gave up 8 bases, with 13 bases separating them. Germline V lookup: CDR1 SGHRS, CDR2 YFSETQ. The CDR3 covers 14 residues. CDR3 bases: TGCGCCAGCAGCTTGTTTTGGGGGCCGGATGAGCAGTTCTTC. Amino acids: CASSLFWGPDEQFF.

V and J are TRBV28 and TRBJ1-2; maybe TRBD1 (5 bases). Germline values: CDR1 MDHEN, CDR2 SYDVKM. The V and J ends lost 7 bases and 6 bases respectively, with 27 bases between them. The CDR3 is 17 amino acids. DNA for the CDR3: TGTGCCAGCAATTCCCTTGGGGCGCCTGACTATGGGAATGGCTACACCTTC. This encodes CASNSLGAPDYGNGYTF.

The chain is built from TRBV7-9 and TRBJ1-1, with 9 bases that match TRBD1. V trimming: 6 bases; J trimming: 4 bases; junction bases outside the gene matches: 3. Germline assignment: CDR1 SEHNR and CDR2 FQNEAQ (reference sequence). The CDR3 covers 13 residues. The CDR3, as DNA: TGTGCCAGCAGTCAGACAGGGGGCACTGAAGCTTTCTTT. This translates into CASSQTGGTEAFF.

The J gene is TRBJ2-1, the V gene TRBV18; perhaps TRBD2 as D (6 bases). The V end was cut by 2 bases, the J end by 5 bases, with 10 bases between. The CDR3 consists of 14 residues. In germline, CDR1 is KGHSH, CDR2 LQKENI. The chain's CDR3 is CASSPSGGHNEQFF. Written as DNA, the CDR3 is TGTGCCAGCTCACCATCCGGAGGGCACAATGAGCAGTTCTTC.

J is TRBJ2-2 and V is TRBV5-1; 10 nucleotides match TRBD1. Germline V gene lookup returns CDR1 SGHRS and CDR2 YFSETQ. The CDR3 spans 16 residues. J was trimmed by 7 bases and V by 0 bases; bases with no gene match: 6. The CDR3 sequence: CASSLAGTGVGGELFF. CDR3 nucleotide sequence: TGCGCCAGCAGCTTGGCCGGGACAGGGGTTGGCGGGGAGCTGTTTTTT.

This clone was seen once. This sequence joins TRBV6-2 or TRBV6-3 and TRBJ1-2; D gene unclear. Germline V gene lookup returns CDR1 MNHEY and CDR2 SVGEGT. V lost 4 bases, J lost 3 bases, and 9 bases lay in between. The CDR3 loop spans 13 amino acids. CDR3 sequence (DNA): TGTGCCAGCAGTTTGGCGTTCGACTATGGCTACACCTTC. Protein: CASSLAFDYGYTF.

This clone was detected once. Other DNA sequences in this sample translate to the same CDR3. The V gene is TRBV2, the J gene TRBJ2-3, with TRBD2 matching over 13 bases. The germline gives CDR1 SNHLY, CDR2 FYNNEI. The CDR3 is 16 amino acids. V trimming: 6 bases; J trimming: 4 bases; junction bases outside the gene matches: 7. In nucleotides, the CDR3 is TGTGCCAGCAGGAGGACTAGCGGGAGTTTCGCAGATACGCAGTATTTT. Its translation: CASRRTSGSFADTQYF.

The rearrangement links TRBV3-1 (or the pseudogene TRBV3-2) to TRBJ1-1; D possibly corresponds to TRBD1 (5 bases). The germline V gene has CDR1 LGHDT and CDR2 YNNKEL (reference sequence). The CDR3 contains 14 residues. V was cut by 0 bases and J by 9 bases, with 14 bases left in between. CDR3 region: CASSQEGLWGKAFF. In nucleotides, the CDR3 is TGTGCCAGCAGCCAAGAAGGTCTGTGGGGGAAAGCTTTCTTT.